The 26 T cell receptor beta chains given below trace back to one sample, sequenced in a study of shared clonotypes between healthy human individuals. Profiled with immunoSEQ multiplex PCR; TCRdb holds only in-frame clones, not every one. The sample holds roughly 380,000 clones; 95% to 97% are singletons and the top ten take around 0.3%. Source material: memory CD8+ T cells sorted from blood. Subset indicated: CD45RO+ cells pooled with CCR7-negative TemRA cells. All receptors come from a man between 25 and 39 years old in good health.

The chain has TRBV4-1 and TRBJ2-4; D not certain. Trimming removed 2 bases from V and 3 bases from J, with 20 bases in between. The CDR3 consists of 18 residues. Germline V gives CDR1 MGHRA, CDR2 YSYEKL. CDR3 amino acids: CASSQLPFGDVIKNIQYF. CDR3 coding DNA: TGCGCCAGCAGCCAACTCCCGTTTGGTGACGTAATCAAAAACATTCAGTACTTC.

This chain uses TRBV6-5 with TRBJ2-7, with TRBD1 identical over 12 bases. The V segment lost 6 bases and the J segment 6 bases; nucleotides outside the gene matches: 9. CDR3 size: 15 residues. CDR1 and CDR2 (germline): MNHEY, SVGAGI. The CDR3 nucleotides read TGTGCCAGCAGCCGGTCGGGACAGGGGGCGTCCGAGCAGTACTTC. It codes for CASSRSGQGASEQYF.

This sequence joins TRBV30 and TRBJ2-7; D may match TRBD1 or TRBD2 (6 bases each). Trimming took 2 bases from V and 2 from J, leaving 13 bases between them. CDR1 GTSNPN and CDR2 SVGIG come from the germline V gene (reference sequence). This CDR3 comprises 14 residues. In DNA form, the CDR3 reads TGTGCCTGGAGTTGGGGGGCTCTCCCCTACGAGCAGTACTTC. Translated, it gives CAWSWGALPYEQYF. Combining the CDR3 with reference TRBV30 and TRBJ2-7 gives the whole variable domain SQTIHQWPATLVQPVGSPLSLECTVEGTSNPNLYWYRQAAGRGLQLLFYSVGIGQISSEVPQNLSASRPQDRQFILSSKKLLLSDSGFYLCAWSWGALPYEQYFGPGTRLTVT.

The chain is built from TRBV7-3 and TRBJ2-2, with D perhaps TRBD1 (6 bases). CDR3 length: 13 residues. Trimming removed 5 bases from V and 5 bases from J, with 9 bases in between. In germline, CDR1 is SGHTA, CDR2 FQGTGA. The CDR3 sequence is CASSIQGTGELFF. The CDR3 nucleotides read TGTGCCAGCAGCATACAGGGAACCGGGGAGCTGTTTTTT.

This rearrangement joins TRBV5-1 to TRBJ1-1, with D possibly being TRBD1 (6 bases). The V gene lost 2 bases and the J gene lost 0 bases, with 11 bases spanning the gap. CDR1 and CDR2 from the germline V gene are SGHRS and YFSETQ. This CDR3 is built from 15 residues. The CDR3 region is CASSLGTHLNTEAFF. CDR3 in DNA: TGCGCCAGCAGCTTAGGGACACACCTGAACACTGAAGCTTTCTTT.

The V call is TRBV6-5, the J call TRBJ2-5; TRBD2 aligns across 8 bases. The germline gives CDR1 MNHEY, CDR2 SVGAGI. The CDR3 consists of 14 residues. V lost 7 bases, J lost 9 bases, and 13 bases stayed unmatched. Written as DNA, the CDR3 is TGTGCCAGCACCTCCGGGACTAGGGGTCGACCCCAGTACTTC. It specifies CASTSGTRGRPQYF.

This chain links TRBV7-9 with TRBJ2-2, with D possibly TRBD1 on 5 matching bases. V shed 5 bases and J shed 7 bases, with 23 bases lying between them. In germline, CDR1 is SEHNR, CDR2 FQNEAQ (reference sequence). There are 17 residues in the CDR3. Here the CDR3 reads CASSPTFIRVGHGELFF. As DNA, the CDR3 is TGTGCCAGCAGCCCCACGTTTATCAGGGTCGGTCACGGGGAGCTGTTTTTT.

The J gene is TRBJ1-1, the V gene TRBV5-1; D ambiguous. This CDR3 region has 15 residues. Trimming stripped 0 bases from V and 1 base from J, with 10 bases between. Germline V gene sequence: CDR1 SGHRS, CDR2 YFSETQ. The CDR3 DNA sequence: TGCGCCAGCAGCTTGGGGCTCGGACCGAACACTGAAGCTTTCTTT. Its translation is CASSLGLGPNTEAFF.

V gene TRBV4-2 combines with J gene TRBJ2-1, with D perhaps matching TRBD1 (6 bases). Trimming took off 6 bases at V and 7 bases at J, with 16 bases between the two ends. Germline V gene lookup returns CDR1 LGHNA and CDR2 YNFKEQ. CDR3 length: 14 amino acids. CDR3 amino acids: CASRGQGRVNEQFF. As DNA, the CDR3 is TGTGCCAGCAGGGGGCAGGGGCGAGTGAATGAGCAGTTCTTC.

The rearrangement uses TRBV5-1 and TRBJ1-6; tentative D call: TRBD1 (5 bases). Germline CDR1 SGHRS, CDR2 YFSETQ. The CDR3 is 13 amino acids. Trimming shortened V by 0 bases and J by 8 bases, and 6 bases separated the two germline ends. This CDR3 is CASSLGGDSPLHF. CDR3 bases: TGCGCCAGCAGCTTGGGGGGCGATTCACCCCTCCACTTT. Drawing the rest from reference TRBV5-1 and TRBJ1-6, the complete variable domain is KAGVTQTPRYLIKTRGQQVTLSCSPISGHRSVSWYQQTPGQGLQFLFEYFSETQRNKGNFPGRFSGRQFSNSRSEMNVSTLELGDSALYLCASSLGGDSPLHFGNGTRLTVT.

The chain links TRBV29-1 to TRBJ1-1; no clear D. The V and J ends lost 4 bases and 1 base respectively, with 10 bases between them. This CDR3 has 13 residues. The germline CDR1 and CDR2 sequences are SQVTM and ANQGSEA. Here the CDR3 DNA reads TGCAGCGTTGCCTGGACGGGGAACACTGAAGCTTTCTTT. It specifies CSVAWTGNTEAFF. Looking up the rest from reference TRBV29-1 and TRBJ1-1 gives the full variable domain: SAVISQKPSRDICQRGTSLTIQCQVDSQVTMMFWYRQQPGQSLTLIATANQGSEATYESGFVIDKFPISRPNLTFSTLTVSNMSPEDSSIYLCSVAWTGNTEAFFGQGTRLTVV.

CDR3 nucleotide sequence: TGTGCCAGCAGTTTCTCGGACAGGGTCCAAGAGACCCAGTACTTC. Translation gives CASSFSDRVQETQYF. This chain joins TRBV28 and TRBJ2-5; 8 nucleotides agree with TRBD1. Germline V CDR1 and CDR2: MDHEN, SYDVKM. Germline trimming cut 3 bases from V and 1 base from J; bases unmatched to any gene: 4. CDR3 length equals 15 residues.

This chain uses TRBV27 with TRBJ2-5, with 8 positions matching TRBD2. The CDR3 length is 16 residues. Germline assignment: CDR1 MNHEY and CDR2 SMNVEV (reference sequence). V trimming: 2 bases; J trimming: 4 bases; junction bases outside the gene matches: 9. CDR3: CASSLDGRAFGETQYF. For the CDR3, the DNA is TGTGCCAGCAGTTTAGACGGGAGGGCCTTCGGAGAGACCCAGTACTTC.

The genes are TRBV10-3 and TRBJ2-5; D is possibly TRBD1 or TRBD2 (5 bases each). The CDR3 is made up of 14 amino acids. V lost 1 base, J lost 5 bases, and 11 bases lay in between. CDR1 ENHRY and CDR2 SYGVKD come from the germline V gene. As DNA, the CDR3 is TGTGCCATCAGTGAGTACGGGGCGACGGAGACCCAGTACTTC. Amino acid sequence: CAISEYGATETQYF.

This clone was counted a single time. CDR3 sequence reads: CSGEDVNNEQFF. In DNA, the CDR3 is TGCAGCGGAGAAGACGTAAACAATGAGCAGTTCTTC. V is TRBV29-1 and J is TRBJ2-1; D remains ambiguous. Germline V gene lookup returns CDR1 SQVTM and CDR2 ANQGSEA. The CDR3 loop spans 12 amino acids. V lost 7 bases and J 5 bases, leaving 12 bases between the germline ends.

The chain recombines TRBV2 with TRBJ1-5; a weak D match, TRBD1 (5 bases). The CDR3 runs 14 residues. The V end was cut by 6 bases, the J end by 5 bases, with 14 bases between. The germline V gene encodes CDR1 SNHLY and CDR2 FYNNEI. CDR3 residues: CASRVASGYQPQHF. DNA of the CDR3: TGTGCCAGCAGAGTAGCGTCAGGGTATCAGCCCCAGCATTTT.

The chain uses TRBV28 and TRBJ2-7; no clear D. This CDR3 is built from 13 residues. Trimming removed 8 bases at V and 3 bases at J, with 14 bases between. CDR1 and CDR2 (germline): MDHEN, SYDVKM. The CDR3 sequence: CASSPGTLYEQYF. The DNA of the CDR3 is TGTGCCAGCTCCCCCGGAACCCTCTACGAGCAGTACTTC.

CDR3 loop: CASSRTGAGYGYTF. For the CDR3, the DNA is TGTGCCAGCAGTAGAACAGGGGCTGGGTATGGCTACACCTTC. The chain combines TRBV2 with TRBJ1-2, with 7 bases that match TRBD1. With V trimmed by 5 bases and J by 5 bases, 8 bases remained unmatched. The CDR3 covers 14 residues. Looked up from germline, CDR1 is SNHLY and CDR2 is FYNNEI.

The V and J genes are TRBV29-1 and TRBJ2-1; D tentatively reads TRBD1 or TRBD2 (7 bases each). Germline loops: CDR1 SQVTM, CDR2 ANQGSEA. Between the trimmed V and J ends, which lost 2 bases and 1 base, there was a span of 15 bases. This CDR3 has 16 residues. CDR3 loop: CSVEPPGGESYNEQFF. Written as DNA, the CDR3 is TGCAGCGTTGAACCGCCAGGGGGGGAGTCCTACAATGAGCAGTTCTTC.

J is TRBJ1-1 and V is TRBV7-9, with D perhaps TRBD1 (6 bases). Germline-derived CDR1 and CDR2 are SEHNR and FQNEAQ (reference sequence). This CDR3 contains 16 residues. Trimming took off 5 bases at V and 0 bases at J, with 16 bases between the two ends. As DNA, the CDR3 is TGTGCCAGCAGCCGAAGATCGGGGGGCCTGAACACTGAAGCTTTCTTT. Amino acids: CASSRRSGGLNTEAFF. The full variable domain, its missing parts supplied by reference TRBV7-9 and TRBJ1-1, is DTGVSQNPRHKITKRGQNVTFRCDPISEHNRLYWYRQTLGQGPEFLTYFQNEAQLEKSRLLSDRFSAERPKGSFSTLEIQRTEQGDSAMYLCASSRRSGGLNTEAFFGQGTRLTVV.

The chain couples TRBV28 to TRBJ2-3; TRBD2 is a possible D gene (5 bases). Germline V gene data show CDR1 as MDHEN and CDR2 as SYDVKM. With 7 bases removed from V and 4 bases from J, the gap between germline ends came to 21 bases. CDR3 length: 16 amino acids. CDR3 nucleotides: TGTGCCAGCAAGACGGTCCGGGAATCATTGGCAGATACGCAGTATTTT. This gives the protein CASKTVRESLADTQYF.

As for this clone: At the DNA level, this CDR3 is encoded by other sequences in the same sample as well. Written as DNA, the CDR3 is TGCAGCGTTGAAGACAGATACAATGAGCAGTTCTTC. This translates into CSVEDRYNEQFF. J is TRBJ2-1 and V is TRBV29-1; D remains ambiguous. Between the trimmed V and J ends, which lost 0 bases and 4 bases, there was a span of 4 bases. Germline V gene sequence: CDR1 SQVTM, CDR2 ANQGSEA. The CDR3 contains 12 residues.

This chain uses TRBV5-8 with TRBJ2-7, with 9 bases identical to TRBD2. Germline V gene data show CDR1 as SGHTS and CDR2 as YDEGEE. V shed 4 bases, J shed 3 bases, and the junction held 23 bases outside the gene matches. The CDR3 consists of 20 residues. CDR3 sequence reads: CASSQNRRPLAGRPLYEQYF. In nucleotides, the CDR3 is TGTGCCAGCAGCCAGAACCGTCGGCCCCTAGCGGGGCGGCCACTCTACGAGCAGTACTTC.

V is TRBV4-1 and J is TRBJ1-4; a possible D gene is TRBD1 (5 bases). Germline CDR1 MGHRA, CDR2 YSYEKL. Trimming removed 0 bases at V and 3 bases at J, with 20 bases between. The CDR3 length is 19 residues. The CDR3 is CASSQEYFRTGGANEKLFF. The CDR3 DNA sequence: TGCGCCAGCAGCCAAGAATACTTCCGGACCGGAGGGGCTAATGAAAAACTGTTTTTT.

The rearrangement uses TRBV5-4 and TRBJ2-1; TRBD2 is a possible D gene (7 bases). The germline gives CDR1 SGHNT, CDR2 YYREEE (reference sequence). Trimming stripped 4 bases from V and 0 bases from J, with 17 bases between. The CDR3 sequence is 17 residues long. DNA of the CDR3: TGTGCCAGCAGCCGACTAGGGGGGGCGGGCTCCTACAATGAGCAGTTCTTC. It translates to CASSRLGGAGSYNEQFF.

The chain is built from TRBV15 and TRBJ1-1; D remains unclear. V lost 1 base, J lost 4 bases, and 10 bases lay in between. The germline V gene encodes CDR1 LNHNV and CDR2 YYDKDF (reference sequence). CDR3 length: 14 amino acids. CDR3 region: CATSRVGERTEAFF. The CDR3 DNA is TGTGCCACCAGCAGAGTCGGGGAACGCACTGAAGCTTTCTTT. The whole variable domain, filled in from reference TRBV15 and TRBJ1-1, reads DAMVIQNPRYQVTQFGKPVTLSCSQTLNHNVMYWYQQKSSQAPKLLFHYYDKDFNNEADTPDNFQSRRPNTSFCFLDIRSPGLGDTAMYLCATSRVGERTEAFFGQGTRLTVV.